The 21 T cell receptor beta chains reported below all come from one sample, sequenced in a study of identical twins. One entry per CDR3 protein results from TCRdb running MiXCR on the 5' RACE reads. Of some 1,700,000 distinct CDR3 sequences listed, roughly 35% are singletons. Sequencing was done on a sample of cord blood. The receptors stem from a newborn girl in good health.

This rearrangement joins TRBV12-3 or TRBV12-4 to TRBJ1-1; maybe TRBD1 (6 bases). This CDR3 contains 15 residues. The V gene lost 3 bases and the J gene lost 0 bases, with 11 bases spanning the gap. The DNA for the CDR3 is TGTGCCAGCAGTTTCAGGGGATGGGTGAACACTGAAGCTTTCTTT. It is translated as CASSFRGWVNTEAFF.

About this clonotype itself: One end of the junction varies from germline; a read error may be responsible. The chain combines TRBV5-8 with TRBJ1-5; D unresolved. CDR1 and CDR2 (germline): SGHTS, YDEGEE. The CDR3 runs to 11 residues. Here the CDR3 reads CASSFNRPQHF. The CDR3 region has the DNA TGTGCCAGCAGCTTCAATCGGCCCCAGCATTTT.

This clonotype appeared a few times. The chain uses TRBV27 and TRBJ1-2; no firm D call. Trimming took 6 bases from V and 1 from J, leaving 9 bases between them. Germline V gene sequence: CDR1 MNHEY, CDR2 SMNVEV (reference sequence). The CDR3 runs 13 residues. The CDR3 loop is CASSPVFNYGYTF. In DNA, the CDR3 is TGTGCCAGCAGCCCAGTGTTTAACTATGGCTACACCTTC.

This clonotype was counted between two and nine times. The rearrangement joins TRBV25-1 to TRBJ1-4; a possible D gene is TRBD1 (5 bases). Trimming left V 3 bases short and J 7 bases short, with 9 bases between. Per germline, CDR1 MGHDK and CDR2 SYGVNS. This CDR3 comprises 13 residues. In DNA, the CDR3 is TGTGCCAGCAGTGATTTTCAGGGTGAAAAACTGTTTTTT. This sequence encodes CASSDFQGEKLFF. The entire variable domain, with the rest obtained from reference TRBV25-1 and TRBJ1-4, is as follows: EADIYQTPRYLVIGTGKKITLECSQTMGHDKMYWYQQDPGMELHLIHYSYGVNSTEKGDLSSESTVSRIRTEHFPLTLESARPSHTSQYLCASSDFQGEKLFFGSGTQLSVL.

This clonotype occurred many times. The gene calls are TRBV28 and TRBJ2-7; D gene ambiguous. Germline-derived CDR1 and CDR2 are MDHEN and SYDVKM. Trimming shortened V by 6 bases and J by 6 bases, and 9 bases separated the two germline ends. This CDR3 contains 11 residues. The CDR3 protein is CASSLRSEQYF. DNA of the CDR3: TGTGCCAGCAGCTTAAGATCCGAGCAGTACTTC.

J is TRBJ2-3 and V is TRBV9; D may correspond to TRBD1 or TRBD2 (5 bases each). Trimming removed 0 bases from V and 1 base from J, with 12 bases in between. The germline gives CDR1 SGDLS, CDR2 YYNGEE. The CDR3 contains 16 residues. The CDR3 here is CASSVALRDRTDTQYF. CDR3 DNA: TGTGCCAGCAGCGTAGCTCTCCGGGACCGCACAGATACGCAGTATTTT. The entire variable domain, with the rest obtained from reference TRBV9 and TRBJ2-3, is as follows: DSGVTQTPKHLITATGQRVTLRCSPRSGDLSVYWYQQSLDQGLQFLIQYYNGEERAKGNILERFSAQQFPDLHSELNLSSLELGDSALYFCASSVALRDRTDTQYFGPGTRLTVL.

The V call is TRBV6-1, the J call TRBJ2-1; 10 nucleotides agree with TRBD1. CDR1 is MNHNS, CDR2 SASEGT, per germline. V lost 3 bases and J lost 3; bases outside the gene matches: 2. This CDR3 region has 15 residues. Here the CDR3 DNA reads TGTGCCAGCAGTGAGCGGACAGGGGGCTACAATGAGCAGTTCTTC. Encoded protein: CASSERTGGYNEQFF.

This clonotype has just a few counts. The CDR3 loop is CSARDAAGELGEQFF. In DNA, the CDR3 is TGCAGTGCTAGAGATGCGGCGGGGGAGCTCGGTGAGCAGTTCTTC. This chain links TRBV20-1 with TRBJ2-1, with TRBD2 identical over 7 bases. CDR3 length: 15 amino acids. Germline-derived CDR1 and CDR2 are DFQATT and SNEGSKA (reference sequence). The V and J ends lost 0 bases and 9 bases, in that order; junction bases with no gene match: 11.

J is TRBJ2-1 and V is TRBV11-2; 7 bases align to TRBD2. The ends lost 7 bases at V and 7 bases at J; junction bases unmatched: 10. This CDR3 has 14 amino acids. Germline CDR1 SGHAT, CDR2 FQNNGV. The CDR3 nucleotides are TGTGCCAGCAACCCCGCTCAACTAGCGAATGAGCAGTTCTTC. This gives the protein CASNPAQLANEQFF.

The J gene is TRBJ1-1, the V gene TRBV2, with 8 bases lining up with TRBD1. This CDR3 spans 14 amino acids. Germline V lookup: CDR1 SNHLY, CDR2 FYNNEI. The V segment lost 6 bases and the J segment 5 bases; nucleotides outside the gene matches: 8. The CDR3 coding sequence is TGTGCCAGCAGGGAGGTACAGGGGGGTACTGAAGCTTTCTTT. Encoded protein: CASREVQGGTEAFF.

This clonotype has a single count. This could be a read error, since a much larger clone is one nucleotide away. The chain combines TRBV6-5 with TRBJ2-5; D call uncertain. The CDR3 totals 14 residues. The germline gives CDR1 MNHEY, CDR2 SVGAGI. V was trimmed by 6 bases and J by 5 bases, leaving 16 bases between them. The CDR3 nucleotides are TGTGCCAGCAGACCACAGTCTTGGTCGGAGACCCAGTACTTC. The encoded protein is CASRPQSWSETQYF.

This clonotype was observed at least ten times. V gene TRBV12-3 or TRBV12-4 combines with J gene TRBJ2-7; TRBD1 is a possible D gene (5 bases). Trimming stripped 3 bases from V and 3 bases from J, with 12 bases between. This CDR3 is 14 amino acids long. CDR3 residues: CASSFFPGNYEQYF. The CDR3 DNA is TGTGCCAGCAGTTTTTTCCCAGGGAACTACGAGCAGTACTTC.

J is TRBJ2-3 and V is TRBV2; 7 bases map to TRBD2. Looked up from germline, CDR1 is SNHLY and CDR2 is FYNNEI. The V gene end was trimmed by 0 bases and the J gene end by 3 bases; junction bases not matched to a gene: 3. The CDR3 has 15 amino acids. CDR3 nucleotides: TGTGCCAGCAGTGAAGCAGTGGGGGGGACAGATACGCAGTATTTT. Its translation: CASSEAVGGTDTQYF.

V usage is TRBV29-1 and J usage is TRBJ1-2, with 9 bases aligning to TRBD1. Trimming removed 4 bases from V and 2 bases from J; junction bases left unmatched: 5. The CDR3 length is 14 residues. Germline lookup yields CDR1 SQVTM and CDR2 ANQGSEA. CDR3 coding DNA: TGCAGCGTTGCCCCGACAGGGGGAAACTATGGCTACACCTTC. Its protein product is CSVAPTGGNYGYTF.

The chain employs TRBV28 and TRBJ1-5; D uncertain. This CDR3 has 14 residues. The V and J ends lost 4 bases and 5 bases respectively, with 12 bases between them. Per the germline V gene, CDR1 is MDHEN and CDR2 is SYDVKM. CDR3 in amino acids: CASSSHSFYQPQHF. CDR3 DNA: TGTGCCAGCAGTTCGCACAGCTTTTATCAGCCCCAGCATTTT.

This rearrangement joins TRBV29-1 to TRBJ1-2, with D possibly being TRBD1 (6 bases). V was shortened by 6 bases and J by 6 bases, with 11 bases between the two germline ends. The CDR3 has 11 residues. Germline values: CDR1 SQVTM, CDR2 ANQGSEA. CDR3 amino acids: CSVRAGDGYTF. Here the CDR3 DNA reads TGCAGCGTCCGGGCAGGGGATGGCTACACCTTC.

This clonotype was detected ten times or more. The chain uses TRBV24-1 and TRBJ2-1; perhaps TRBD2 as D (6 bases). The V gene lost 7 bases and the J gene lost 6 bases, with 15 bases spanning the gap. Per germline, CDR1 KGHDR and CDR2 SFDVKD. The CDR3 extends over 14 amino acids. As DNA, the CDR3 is TGTGCCACCAGCCCGACCGGGACTGCCAATGAGCAGTTCTTC. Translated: CATSPTGTANEQFF.

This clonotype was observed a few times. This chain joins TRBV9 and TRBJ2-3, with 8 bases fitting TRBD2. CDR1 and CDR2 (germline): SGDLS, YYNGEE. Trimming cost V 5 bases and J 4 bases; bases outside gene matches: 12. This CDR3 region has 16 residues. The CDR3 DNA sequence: TGTGCCAGCAGTCACTCCATTAGCGGGAAAGCAGATACGCAGTATTTT. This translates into CASSHSISGKADTQYF.

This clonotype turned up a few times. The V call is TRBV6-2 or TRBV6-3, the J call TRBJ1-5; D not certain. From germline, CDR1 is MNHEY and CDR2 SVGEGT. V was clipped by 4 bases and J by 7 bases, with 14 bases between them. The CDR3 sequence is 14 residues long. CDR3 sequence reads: CASSSTLRGQPQHF. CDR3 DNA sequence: TGTGCCAGCAGTTCTACCTTAAGAGGACAGCCCCAGCATTTT.

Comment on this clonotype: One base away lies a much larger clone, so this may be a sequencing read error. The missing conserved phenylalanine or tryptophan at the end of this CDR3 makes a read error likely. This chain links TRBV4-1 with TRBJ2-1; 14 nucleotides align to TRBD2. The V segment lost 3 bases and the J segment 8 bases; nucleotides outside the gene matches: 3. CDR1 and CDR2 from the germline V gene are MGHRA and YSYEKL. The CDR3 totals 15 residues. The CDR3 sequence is CASSQGLAGVDEQFC. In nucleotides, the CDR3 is TGCGCCAGCAGCCAGGGACTAGCGGGAGTGGATGAGCAGTTCTGC.

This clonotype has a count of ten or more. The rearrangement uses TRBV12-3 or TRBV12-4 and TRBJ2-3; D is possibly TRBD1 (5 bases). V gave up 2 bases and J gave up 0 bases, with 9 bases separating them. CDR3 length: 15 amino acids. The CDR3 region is CASSLTGSSTDTQYF. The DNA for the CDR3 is TGTGCCAGCAGTTTAACAGGATCTAGCACAGATACGCAGTATTTT.